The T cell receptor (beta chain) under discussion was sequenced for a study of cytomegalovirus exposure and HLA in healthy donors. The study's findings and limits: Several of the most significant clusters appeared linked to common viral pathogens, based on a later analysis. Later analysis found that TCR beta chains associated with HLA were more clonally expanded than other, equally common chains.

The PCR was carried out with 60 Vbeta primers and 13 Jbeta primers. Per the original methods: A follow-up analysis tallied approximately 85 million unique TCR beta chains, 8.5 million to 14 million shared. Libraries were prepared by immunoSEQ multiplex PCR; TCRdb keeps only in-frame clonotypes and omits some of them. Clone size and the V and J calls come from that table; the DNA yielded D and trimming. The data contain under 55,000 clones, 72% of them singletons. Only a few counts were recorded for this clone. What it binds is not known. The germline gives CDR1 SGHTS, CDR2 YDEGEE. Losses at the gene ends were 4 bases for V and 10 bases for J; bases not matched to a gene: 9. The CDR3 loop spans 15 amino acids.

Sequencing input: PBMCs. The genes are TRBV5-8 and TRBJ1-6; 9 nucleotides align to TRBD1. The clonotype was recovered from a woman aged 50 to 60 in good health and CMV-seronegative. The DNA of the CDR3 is TGTGCCAGCAGCGTCCGGGACAGGGTTAACTCACCCCTCCACTTT. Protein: CASSVRDRVNSPLHF. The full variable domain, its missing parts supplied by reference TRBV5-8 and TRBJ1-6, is EAGVTQSPTHLIKTRGQQATLRCSPISGHTSVYWYQQALGLGLQFLLWYDEGEERNRGNFPPRFSGRQFPNYSSELNVNALELEDSALYLCASSVRDRVNSPLHFGNGTRLTVT.